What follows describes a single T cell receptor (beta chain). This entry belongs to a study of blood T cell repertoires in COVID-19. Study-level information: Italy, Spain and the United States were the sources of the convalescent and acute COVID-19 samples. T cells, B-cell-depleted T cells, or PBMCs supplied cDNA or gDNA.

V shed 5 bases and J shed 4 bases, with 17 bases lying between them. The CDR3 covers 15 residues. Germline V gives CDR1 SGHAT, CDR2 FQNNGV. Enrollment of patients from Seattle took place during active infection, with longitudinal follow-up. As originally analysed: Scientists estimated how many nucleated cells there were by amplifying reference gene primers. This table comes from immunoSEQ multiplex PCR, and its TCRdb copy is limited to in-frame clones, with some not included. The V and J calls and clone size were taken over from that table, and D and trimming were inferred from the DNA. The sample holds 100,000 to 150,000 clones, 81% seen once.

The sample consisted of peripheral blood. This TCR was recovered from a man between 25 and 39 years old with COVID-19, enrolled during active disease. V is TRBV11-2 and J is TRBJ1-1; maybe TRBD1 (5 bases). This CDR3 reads CASSPSGGRGTEAFF. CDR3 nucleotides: TGTGCCAGCAGCCCCTCCGGGGGGAGGGGCACTGAAGCTTTCTTT.